This TCR beta chain emerged from a study of shared T cell receptors in the human thymus. Method: immunoSEQ multiplex PCR; TCRdb's copy keeps in-frame clones and lacks some. The sample lists over 350,000 clones; approximately 95% were seen once. Germline CDR1 reads LNHDA; CDR2 reads SQIVND (reference sequence). This CDR3 spans 14 amino acids. V dropped 5 bases and J dropped 0 bases, with 7 bases sitting between them. The clonotype originates from a human donor. Sample: thymocytes. This chain links TRBV19 with TRBJ1-4, with unresolved D. CDR3 sequence (DNA): TGTGCCAGTAGTGTTACCTCAACTAATGAAAAACTGTTTTTT. Encoded protein: CASSVTSTNEKLFF.